This is a list of T cell receptor beta chains from one sample in a study of cytomegalovirus exposure and HLA in healthy donors. Repertoires were generated with immunoSEQ multiplex PCR, while TCRdb's copy carries only in-frame clones and drops some. Of roughly 120,000 clones in the sample, 88% are singletons; the top ten hold 1.5% to 2%. The sample taken for sequencing was PBMCs. These receptors all come from a man younger than 35 in good health and CMV-seronegative. The CDR3 runs from the conserved cysteine through the conserved F or W. Each record gives: J gene, V gene, D gene, clone size, CDR3 DNA, CDR3 protein. The D gene is left open where the match is weak. Clone size is shown for a subset of rows, as once, few, many or a class of expanded clone.

>TRBJ2-7|TRBV4-1|TRBD1|NA
TGCGCCAGCAGCCAAGAACCGCTTGGGACAGGGGTTTACGAGCAGTACTTC
CASSQEPLGTGVYEQYF
>TRBJ1-6|TRBV10-1|NA|NA
TGCGCCAGCAGTGAGTCGGCACAGTCACCCCTCCACTTT
CASSESAQSPLHF
>TRBJ2-2|TRBV7-9|NA|NA
TGTGCCAGCAGCTTAGGTGGGGGCAGGAACACCGGGGAGCTGTTTTTT
CASSLGGGRNTGELFF
>TRBJ1-2|TRBV19|NA|NA
TGTGCCAGTAGAATCCGGGACACCAATAGGGGCTACACCTTC
CASRIRDTNRGYTF
>TRBJ1-2|TRBV27|TRBD1|NA
TGTGCCAGCAGCCTAGGACAGGGCCATGGCTACACCTTC
CASSLGQGHGYTF
>TRBJ2-3|TRBV5-1|TRBD2|NA
TGCGCCAGCAGCTTGGACCCACTAGCGGGAGGGCCCACAGATACGCAGTATTTT
CASSLDPLAGGPTDTQYF
>TRBJ1-1|TRBV27|NA|NA
TGTGCCAGCAGTTTCCAGGGAAGTAACACTGAAGCTTTCTTT
CASSFQGSNTEAFF
>TRBJ2-1|TRBV7-6|NA|NA
TGTGCCAGCAGCTTAGCTTCCGCAGGGCCCTCCTACAATGAGCAGTTCTTC
CASSLASAGPSYNEQFF
>TRBJ2-1|TRBV7-9|NA|NA
TGTGCCAGCAGCTTACCCCCTTATCAGCAGGGCGATGAGCAGTTCTTC
CASSLPPYQQGDEQFF
>TRBJ1-1|TRBV2|NA|NA
TGTGCCAGCAGTCCAACCCGGGGAGCCACTGAAGCTTTCTTT
CASSPTRGATEAFF
>TRBJ1-2|TRBV5-1|TRBD1|NA
TGCGCCAGCAGCTTGGGACAGGGTTCCGGCTACACCTTC
CASSLGQGSGYTF
>TRBJ1-5|TRBV10-2|NA|NA
TGCGCCAGCGCGAGGGCAGGGGGCAATCAGCCCCAGCATTTT
CASARAGGNQPQHF
>TRBJ2-7|TRBV6-5|NA|NA
TGTGCCAGCAGTTATGGACAGAGCTCCTACGAGCAGTACTTC
CASSYGQSSYEQYF
>TRBJ2-1|TRBV4-1|TRBD2|NA
TGCGCCAGCAGCCAATGGACTAGCGGGAGTAATGAGCAGTTCTTC
CASSQWTSGSNEQFF
>TRBJ1-2|TRBV27|TRBD1|once
TGTGCCAGCAGTTCGAAAAGGTCTCGCGGGACAGAAGCTGAAACCTATGGCTACACCTTC
CASSSKRSRGTEAETYGYTF
>TRBJ2-1|TRBV11-3|TRBD2|NA
TGTGCCAGCAGCTTAGACTCGGGAGGTCCCTACAATGAGCAGTTCTTC
CASSLDSGGPYNEQFF
>TRBJ1-1|TRBV2|NA|few
TGTGCCAGCAGTGGGAGGACAGAGAACACTGAAGCTTTCTTT
CASSGRTENTEAFF
>TRBJ1-1|TRBV6-5|NA|NA
TGTGCCAGCAGTGATCAAATCAGGAACACTGAAGCTTTCTTT
CASSDQIRNTEAFF